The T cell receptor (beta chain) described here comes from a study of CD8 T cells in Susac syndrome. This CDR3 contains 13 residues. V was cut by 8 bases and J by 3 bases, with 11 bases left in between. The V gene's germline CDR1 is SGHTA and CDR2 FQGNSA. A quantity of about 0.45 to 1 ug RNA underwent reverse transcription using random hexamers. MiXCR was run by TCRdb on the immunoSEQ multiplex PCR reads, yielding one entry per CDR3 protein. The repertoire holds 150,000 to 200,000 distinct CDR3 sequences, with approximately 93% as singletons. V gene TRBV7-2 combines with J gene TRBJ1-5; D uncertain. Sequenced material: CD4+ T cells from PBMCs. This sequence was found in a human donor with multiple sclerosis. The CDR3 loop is CASSRASNQPQHF. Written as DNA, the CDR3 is TGTGCCAGCTCCCGGGCTTCCAATCAGCCCCAGCATTTT.